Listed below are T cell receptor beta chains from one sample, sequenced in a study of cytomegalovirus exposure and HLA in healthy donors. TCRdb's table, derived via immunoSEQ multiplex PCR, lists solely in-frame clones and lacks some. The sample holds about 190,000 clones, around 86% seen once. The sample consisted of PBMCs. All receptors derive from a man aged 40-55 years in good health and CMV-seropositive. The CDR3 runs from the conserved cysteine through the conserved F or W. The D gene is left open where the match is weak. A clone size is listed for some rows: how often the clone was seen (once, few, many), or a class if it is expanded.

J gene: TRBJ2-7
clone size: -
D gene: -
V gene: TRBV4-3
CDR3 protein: CASSQGGGGSYEQYF
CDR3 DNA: TGCGCCAGCAGCCAGGGTGGGGGCGGTTCCTACGAGCAGTACTTC

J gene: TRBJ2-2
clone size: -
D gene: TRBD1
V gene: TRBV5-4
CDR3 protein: CASMPPGGGTGELFF
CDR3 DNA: TGTGCCAGCATGCCCCCAGGGGGCGGCACCGGGGAGCTGTTTTTT

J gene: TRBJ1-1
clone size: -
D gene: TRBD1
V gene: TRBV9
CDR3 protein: CASSGDRVNDGVEAFF
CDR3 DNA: TGTGCCAGCAGCGGAGACAGGGTGAATGATGGTGTTGAAGCTTTCTTT

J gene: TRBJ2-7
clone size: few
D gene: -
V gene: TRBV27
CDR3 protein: CATRPRGNINEQYF
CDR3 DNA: TGTGCCACCCGCCCTCGGGGGAACATCAACGAGCAGTACTTC

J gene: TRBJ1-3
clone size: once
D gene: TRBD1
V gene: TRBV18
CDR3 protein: CASSPGTADGNTIYF
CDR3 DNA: TGTGCCAGCTCACCCGGGACAGCAGACGGAAACACCATATATTTT

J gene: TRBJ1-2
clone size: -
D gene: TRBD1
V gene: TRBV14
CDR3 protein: CASSPTGQGSGYTF
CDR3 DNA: TGTGCCAGCAGCCCCACGGGACAGGGAAGTGGCTACACCTTC

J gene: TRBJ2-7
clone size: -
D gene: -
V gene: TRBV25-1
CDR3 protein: CASSELDGGKAYEQYF
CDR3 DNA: TGTGCCAGCAGTGAACTCGACGGGGGTAAAGCCTACGAGCAGTACTTC

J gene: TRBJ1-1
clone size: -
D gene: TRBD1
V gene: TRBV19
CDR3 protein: CASSWGQGGSPAFF
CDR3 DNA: TGTGCCAGTAGTTGGGGACAGGGAGGGTCCCCGGCTTTCTTT

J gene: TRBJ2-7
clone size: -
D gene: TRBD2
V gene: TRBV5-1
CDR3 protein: CASSLGAGANYEQYF
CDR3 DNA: TGCGCCAGCAGCTTAGGAGCGGGGGCCAACTACGAGCAGTACTTC

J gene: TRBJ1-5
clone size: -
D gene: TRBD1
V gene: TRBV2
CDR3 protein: CASSPGTGVGQPQHF
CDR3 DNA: TGTGCCAGCAGTCCCGGGACAGGGGTTGGTCAGCCCCAGCATTTT

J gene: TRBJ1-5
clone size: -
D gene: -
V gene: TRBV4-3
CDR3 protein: CASSQDRGQPQHF
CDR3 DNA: TGCGCCAGCAGCCAAGATAGGGGTCAGCCCCAGCATTTT

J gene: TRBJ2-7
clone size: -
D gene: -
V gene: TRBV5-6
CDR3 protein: CASSLGLGGSYEQYF
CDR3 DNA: TGTGCCAGCAGCTTGGGGCTGGGGGGCTCCTACGAGCAGTACTTC

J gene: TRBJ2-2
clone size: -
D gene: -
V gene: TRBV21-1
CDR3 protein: CASSKLSGKDRGGTGELFF
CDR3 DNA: TGTGCCAGCAGCAAATTAAGCGGGAAGGACAGGGGGGGAACCGGGGAGCTGTTTTTT

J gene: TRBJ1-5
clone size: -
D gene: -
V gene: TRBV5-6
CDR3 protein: CASSLNRDKSNQPQHF
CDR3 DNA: TGTGCCAGCAGCTTGAACAGGGATAAGAGCAATCAGCCCCAGCATTTT

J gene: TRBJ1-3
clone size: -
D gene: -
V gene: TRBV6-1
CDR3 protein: CASSGVWRAGNTIYF
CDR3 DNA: TGTGCCAGCAGTGGGGTGTGGAGGGCTGGAAACACCATATATTTT

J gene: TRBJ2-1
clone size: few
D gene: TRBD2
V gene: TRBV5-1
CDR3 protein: CASSLRTSGGAFNEQFF
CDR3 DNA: TGCGCCAGCAGCCTTCGGACTAGCGGGGGGGCGTTCAATGAGCAGTTCTTC

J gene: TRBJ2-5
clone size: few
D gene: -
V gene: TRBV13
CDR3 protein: CASSPQLGQETQYF
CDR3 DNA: TGTGCCAGCAGCCCCCAGTTGGGGCAAGAGACCCAGTACTTC

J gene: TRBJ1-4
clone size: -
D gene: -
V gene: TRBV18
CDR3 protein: CASSPLDRDYEKLFF
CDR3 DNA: TGTGCCAGCTCACCACTTGACCGGGATTATGAAAAACTGTTTTTT

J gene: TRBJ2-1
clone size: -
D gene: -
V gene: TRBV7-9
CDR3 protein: CASSLDFQEQFF
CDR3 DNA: TGTGCCAGCAGCTTAGACTTCCAAGAGCAGTTCTTC

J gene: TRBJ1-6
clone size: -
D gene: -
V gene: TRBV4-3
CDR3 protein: CASSQDMGASYNSPLHF
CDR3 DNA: TGCGCCAGCAGCCAAGATATGGGGGCCTCCTATAATTCACCCCTCCACTTT

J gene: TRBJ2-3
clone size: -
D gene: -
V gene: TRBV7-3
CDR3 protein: CASSLTLGAIGTDTQYF
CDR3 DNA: TGTGCCAGCAGCTTAACGTTAGGGGCGATTGGCACAGATACGCAGTATTTT

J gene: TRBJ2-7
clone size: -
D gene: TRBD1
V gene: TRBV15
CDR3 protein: CATSERTGGEQYF
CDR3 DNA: TGTGCCACCAGCGAACGGACAGGGGGCGAGCAGTACTTC

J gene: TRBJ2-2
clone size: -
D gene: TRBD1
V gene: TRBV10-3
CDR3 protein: CAATGGDTGELFF
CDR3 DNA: TGTGCCGCGACAGGGGGGGACACCGGGGAGCTGTTTTTT

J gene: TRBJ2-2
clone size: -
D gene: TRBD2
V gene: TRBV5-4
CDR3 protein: CASSPSGGAGKTGELFF
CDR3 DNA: TGTGCCAGCAGCCCTAGCGGGGGGGCCGGGAAGACCGGGGAGCTGTTTTTT

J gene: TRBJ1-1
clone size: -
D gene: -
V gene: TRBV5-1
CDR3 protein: CASSFVRGTNTEAFF
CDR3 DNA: TGCGCCAGCAGCTTCGTCAGGGGAACGAACACTGAAGCTTTCTTT

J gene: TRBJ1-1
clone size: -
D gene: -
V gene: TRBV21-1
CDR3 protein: CASSKGDRKNTEAFF
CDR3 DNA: TGTGCCAGCAGCAAGGGGGACAGAAAGAACACTGAAGCTTTCTTT

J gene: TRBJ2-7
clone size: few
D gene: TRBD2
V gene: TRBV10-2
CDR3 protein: CASSQPSGGARYEQYF
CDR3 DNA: TGCGCCAGCAGCCAGCCTAGCGGGGGGGCCAGGTACGAGCAGTACTTC

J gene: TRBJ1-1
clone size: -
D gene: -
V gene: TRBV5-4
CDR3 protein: CASSRSGFTEAFF
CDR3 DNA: TGTGCCAGCAGCCGTTCAGGGTTCACTGAAGCTTTCTTT

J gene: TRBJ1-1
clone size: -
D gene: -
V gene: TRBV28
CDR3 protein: CASSLTGNTEAFF
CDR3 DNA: TGTGCCAGCAGTTTAACGGGAAACACTGAAGCTTTCTTT

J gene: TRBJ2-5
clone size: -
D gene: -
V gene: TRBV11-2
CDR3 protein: CASSLKGHGLETQYF
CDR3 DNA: TGTGCCAGCAGCTTAAAGGGGCACGGCTTGGAGACCCAGTACTTC

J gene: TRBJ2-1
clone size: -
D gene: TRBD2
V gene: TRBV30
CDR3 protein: CAWTRTSGGHDEQFF
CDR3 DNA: TGTGCCTGGACCAGGACTAGCGGGGGGCACGATGAGCAGTTCTTC

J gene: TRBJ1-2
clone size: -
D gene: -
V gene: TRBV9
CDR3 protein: CASSVATGGGYGYTF
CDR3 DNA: TGTGCCAGCAGCGTAGCTACGGGGGGCGGCTATGGCTACACCTTC

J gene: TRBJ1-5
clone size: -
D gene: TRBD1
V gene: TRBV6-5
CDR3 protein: CASSPTGGSNQPQHF
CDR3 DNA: TGTGCCAGCAGTCCGACAGGGGGAAGCAATCAGCCCCAGCATTTT

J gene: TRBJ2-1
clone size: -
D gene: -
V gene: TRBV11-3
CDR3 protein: CASSQTGYEQFF
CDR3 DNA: TGTGCCAGCAGCCAAACAGGATATGAGCAGTTCTTC

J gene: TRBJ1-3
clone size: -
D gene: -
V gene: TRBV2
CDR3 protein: CASSTGMRNTIYF
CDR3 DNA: TGTGCCAGCAGCACAGGGATGAGAAACACCATATATTTT

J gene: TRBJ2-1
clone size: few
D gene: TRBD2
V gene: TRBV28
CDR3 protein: CASSFPGTSVSGEQFF
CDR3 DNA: TGTGCCAGCAGTTTCCCAGGGACTAGCGTCTCGGGTGAGCAGTTCTTC

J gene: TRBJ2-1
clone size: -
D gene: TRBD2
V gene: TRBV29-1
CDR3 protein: CSVTLAGPYNEQFF
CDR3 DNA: TGCAGCGTTACCTTAGCGGGGCCTTACAATGAGCAGTTCTTC

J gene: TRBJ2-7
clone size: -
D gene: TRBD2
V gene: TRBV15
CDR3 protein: CATSRGRGGYEQYF
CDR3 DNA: TGTGCCACCAGCCGAGGGCGGGGGGGCTACGAGCAGTACTTC

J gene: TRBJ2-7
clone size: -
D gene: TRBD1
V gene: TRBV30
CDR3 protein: CAWGTGYSYEQYF
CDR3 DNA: TGTGCCTGGGGGACAGGCTACTCCTACGAGCAGTACTTC

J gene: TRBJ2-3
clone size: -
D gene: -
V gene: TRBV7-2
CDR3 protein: CASSAAGTQYF
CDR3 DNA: TGTGCCAGCAGCGCCGCGGGTACGCAGTATTTT

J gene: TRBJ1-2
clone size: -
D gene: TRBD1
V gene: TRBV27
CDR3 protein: CASSYGTGGYGYTF
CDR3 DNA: TGTGCCAGCAGTTACGGCACAGGGGGCTATGGCTACACCTTC